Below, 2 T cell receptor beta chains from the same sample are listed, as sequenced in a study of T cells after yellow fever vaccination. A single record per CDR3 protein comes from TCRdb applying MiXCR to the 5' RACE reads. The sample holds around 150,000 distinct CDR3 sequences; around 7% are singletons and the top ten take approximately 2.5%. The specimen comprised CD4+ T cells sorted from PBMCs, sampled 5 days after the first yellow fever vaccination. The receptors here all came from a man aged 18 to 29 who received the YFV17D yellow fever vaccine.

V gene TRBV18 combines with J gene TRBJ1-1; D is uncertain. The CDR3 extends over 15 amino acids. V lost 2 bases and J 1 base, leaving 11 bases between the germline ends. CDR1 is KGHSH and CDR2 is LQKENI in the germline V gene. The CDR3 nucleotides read TGTGCCAGCTCACCAGACGGGGTTAGGAACACTGAAGCTTTCTTT. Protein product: CASSPDGVRNTEAFF.

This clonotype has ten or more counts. DNA for the CDR3: TGTGCCAGCAGGGGACAGGGGGTCGGACAGCCCCAGCATTTT. It translates to CASRGQGVGQPQHF. The V gene is TRBV27, the J gene TRBJ1-5; 11 bases align to TRBD1. Unmatched junction bases numbered 5, after V lost 6 bases and J lost 7 bases. Looked up from germline, CDR1 is MNHEY and CDR2 is SMNVEV (reference sequence). This CDR3 has 14 residues.